This T cell receptor beta chain emerged from a study of beta chain features in type 1 diabetes. Reverse transcribing all isolated RNA meant expressed TCRB transcripts were sequenced. Sequencing was performed with immunoSEQ multiplex PCR; in TCRdb, only in-frame clones are kept and a portion is missing. Among almost 350,000 clones listed, approximately 9.9% were seen once. Germline CDR1 is SGHDT and CDR2 is YYEEEE. The CDR3 totals 12 residues. The ends were cut back, 7 bases at V and 5 bases at J, with 11 bases in the middle. To note about this clone: What it binds is unknown.

Study-level points and caveats: Type 1 diabetes patients showed a moderate but significant shortening of TCRB CDR3s in all four CD4+ subsets. Researchers cautioned that cDNA sequencing could over-represent cells with high TCR expression.

The sequence was collected from a man aged 25 to 40 with type 1 diabetes. The sequenced material came from central memory CD4+ T cells from blood. The chain carries TRBV5-6 and TRBJ2-3, with unresolved D. CDR3 sequence: CASCDFGDTQYF. CDR3 DNA sequence: TGTGCCAGCTGCGACTTTGGAGATACGCAGTATTTT.